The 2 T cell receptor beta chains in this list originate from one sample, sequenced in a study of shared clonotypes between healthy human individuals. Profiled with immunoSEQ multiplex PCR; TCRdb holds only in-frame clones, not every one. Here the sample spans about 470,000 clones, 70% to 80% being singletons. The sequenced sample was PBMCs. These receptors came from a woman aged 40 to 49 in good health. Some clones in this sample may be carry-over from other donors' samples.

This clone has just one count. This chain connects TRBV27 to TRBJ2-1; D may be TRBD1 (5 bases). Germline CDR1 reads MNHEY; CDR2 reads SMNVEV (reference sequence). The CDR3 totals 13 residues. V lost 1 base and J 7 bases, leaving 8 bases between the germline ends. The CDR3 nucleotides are TGTGCCAGCAGTTTATTAGGGGTGAATGAGCAGTTCTTC. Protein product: CASSLLGVNEQFF.

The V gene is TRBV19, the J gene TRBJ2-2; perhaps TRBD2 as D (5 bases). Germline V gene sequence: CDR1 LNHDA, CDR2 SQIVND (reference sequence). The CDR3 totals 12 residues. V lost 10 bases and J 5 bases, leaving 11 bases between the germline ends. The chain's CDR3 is CATRSGTGELFF. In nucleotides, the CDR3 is TGTGCCACCCGATCGGGAACCGGGGAGCTGTTTTTT.